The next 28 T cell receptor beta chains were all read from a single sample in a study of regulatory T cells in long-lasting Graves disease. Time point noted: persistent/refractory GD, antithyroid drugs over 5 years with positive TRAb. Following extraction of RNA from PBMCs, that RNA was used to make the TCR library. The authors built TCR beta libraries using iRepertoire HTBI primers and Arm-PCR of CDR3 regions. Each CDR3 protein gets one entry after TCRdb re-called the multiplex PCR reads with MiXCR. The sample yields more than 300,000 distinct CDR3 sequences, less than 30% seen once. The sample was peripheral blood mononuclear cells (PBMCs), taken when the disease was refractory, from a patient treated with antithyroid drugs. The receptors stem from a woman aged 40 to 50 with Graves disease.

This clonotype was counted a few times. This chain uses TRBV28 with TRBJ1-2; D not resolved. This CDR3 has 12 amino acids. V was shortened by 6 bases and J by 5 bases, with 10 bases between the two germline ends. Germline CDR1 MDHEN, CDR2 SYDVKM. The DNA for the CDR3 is TGTGCCAGCAGCTCCTATATATATGGCTACACCTTC. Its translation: CASSSYIYGYTF.

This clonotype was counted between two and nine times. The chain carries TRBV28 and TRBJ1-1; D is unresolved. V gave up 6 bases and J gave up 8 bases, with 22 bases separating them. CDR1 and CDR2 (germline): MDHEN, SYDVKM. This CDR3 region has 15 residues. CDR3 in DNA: TGTGCCAGCAGCTTCAGCCCGGGCCCGCGAGGGGAAGCTTTCTTT. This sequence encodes CASSFSPGPRGEAFF.

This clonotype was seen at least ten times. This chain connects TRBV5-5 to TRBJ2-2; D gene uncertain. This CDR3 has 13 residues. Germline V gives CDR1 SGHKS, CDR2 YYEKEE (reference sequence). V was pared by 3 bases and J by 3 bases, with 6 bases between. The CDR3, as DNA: TGTGCCAGCAGCTGGCACGACACCGGGGAGCTGTTTTTT. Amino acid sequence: CASSWHDTGELFF.

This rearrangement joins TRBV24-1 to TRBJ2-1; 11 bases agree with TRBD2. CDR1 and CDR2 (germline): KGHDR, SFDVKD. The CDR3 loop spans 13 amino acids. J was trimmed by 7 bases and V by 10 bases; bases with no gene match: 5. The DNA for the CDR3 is TGTGCCACTTCATCTAGCGGGGGGAATGAGCAGTTCTTC. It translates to CATSSSGGNEQFF.

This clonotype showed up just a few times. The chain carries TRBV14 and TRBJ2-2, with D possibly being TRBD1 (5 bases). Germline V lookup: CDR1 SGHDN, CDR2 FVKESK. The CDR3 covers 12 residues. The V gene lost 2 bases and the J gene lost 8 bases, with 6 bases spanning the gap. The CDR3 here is CASSQKGGELFF. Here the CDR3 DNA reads TGTGCCAGCAGCCAAAAGGGGGGGGAGCTGTTTTTT.

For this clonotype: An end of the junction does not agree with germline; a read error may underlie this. The CDR3 DNA follows: TGTGCCGGCAGCCCGGGGGGACTAGCGGGTTCGAACACCGGGGAGCTGTTTTTT. This gives the protein CAGSPGGLAGSNTGELFF. The V gene is TRBV13, the J gene TRBJ2-2, with TRBD2 matching over 12 bases. The germline V gene encodes CDR1 PRHDT and CDR2 FYEKMQ (reference sequence). The CDR3 sequence is 18 residues long. Full variable domain (rest looked up from reference TRBV13 and TRBJ2-2): AAGVIQSPRHLIKEKRETATLKCYPIPRHDTVYWYQQGPGQDPQFLISFYEKMQSDKGSIPDRFSAQQFSDYHSELNMSSLELGDSALYFCAGSPGGLAGSNTGELFFGEGSRLTVL.

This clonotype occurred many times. CDR3 sequence (DNA): TGCGCCAGCAGCCTGGGACAGGGGAGGATCTACGAGCAGTACTTC. Protein product: CASSLGQGRIYEQYF. V and J are TRBV5-1 and TRBJ2-7, with TRBD1 identical over 10 bases. The CDR3 covers 15 residues. The trim removed 4 bases at V and 3 bases at J, leaving 7 bases unmatched. Germline V lookup: CDR1 SGHRS, CDR2 YFSETQ. The full variable domain, completed using reference TRBV5-1 and TRBJ2-7, is KAGVTQTPRYLIKTRGQQVTLSCSPISGHRSVSWYQQTPGQGLQFLFEYFSETQRNKGNFPGRFSGRQFSNSRSEMNVSTLELGDSALYLCASSLGQGRIYEQYFGPGTRLTVT.

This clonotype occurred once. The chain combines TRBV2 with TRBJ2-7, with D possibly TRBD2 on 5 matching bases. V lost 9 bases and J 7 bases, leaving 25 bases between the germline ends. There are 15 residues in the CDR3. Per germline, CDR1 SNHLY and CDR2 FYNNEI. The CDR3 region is CASRSVGSVNSEQYF. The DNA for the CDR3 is TGTGCCAGTCGATCAGTTGGTAGCGTCAACTCAGAGCAGTACTTC.

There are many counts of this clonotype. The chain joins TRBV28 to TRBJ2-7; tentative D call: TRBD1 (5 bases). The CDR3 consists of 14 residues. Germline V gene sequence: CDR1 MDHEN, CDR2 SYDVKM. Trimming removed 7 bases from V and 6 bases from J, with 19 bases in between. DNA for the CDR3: TGTGCCAGCAAGGTAGGACGGTTTCAGGGCGAGCAGTACTTC. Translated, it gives CASKVGRFQGEQYF.

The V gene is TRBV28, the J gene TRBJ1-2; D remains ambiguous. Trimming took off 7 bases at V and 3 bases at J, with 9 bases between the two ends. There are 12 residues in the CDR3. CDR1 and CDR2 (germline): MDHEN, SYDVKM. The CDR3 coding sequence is TGTGCCAGCAACCAAGCGGACTATGGCTACACCTTC. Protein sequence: CASNQADYGYTF.

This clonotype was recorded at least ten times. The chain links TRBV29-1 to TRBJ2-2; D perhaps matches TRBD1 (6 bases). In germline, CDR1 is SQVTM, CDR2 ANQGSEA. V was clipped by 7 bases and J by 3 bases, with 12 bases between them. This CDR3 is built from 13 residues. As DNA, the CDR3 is TGCAGCGGACACAGGGCTGACACCGGGGAGCTGTTTTTT. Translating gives CSGHRADTGELFF.

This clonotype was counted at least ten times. CDR3 residues: CSVDELRMSQYF. In nucleotides, the CDR3 is TGCAGCGTTGACGAACTACGAATGAGCCAGTACTTC. The rearrangement links TRBV29-1 to TRBJ2-5; D is unresolved. Germline CDR1 is SQVTM and CDR2 is ANQGSEA. The CDR3 extends over 12 amino acids. V gave up 3 bases and J gave up 10 bases, with 15 bases separating them.

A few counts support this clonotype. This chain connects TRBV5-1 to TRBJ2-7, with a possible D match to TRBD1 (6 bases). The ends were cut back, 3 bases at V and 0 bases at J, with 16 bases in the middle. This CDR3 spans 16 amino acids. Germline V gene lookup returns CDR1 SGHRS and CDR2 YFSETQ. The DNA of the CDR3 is TGCGCCAGCAGCTGGGGTGGGGCAGGGGCCTCCTACGAGCAGTACTTC. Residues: CASSWGGAGASYEQYF. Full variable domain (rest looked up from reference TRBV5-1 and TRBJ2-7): KAGVTQTPRYLIKTRGQQVTLSCSPISGHRSVSWYQQTPGQGLQFLFEYFSETQRNKGNFPGRFSGRQFSNSRSEMNVSTLELGDSALYLCASSWGGAGASYEQYFGPGTRLTVT.

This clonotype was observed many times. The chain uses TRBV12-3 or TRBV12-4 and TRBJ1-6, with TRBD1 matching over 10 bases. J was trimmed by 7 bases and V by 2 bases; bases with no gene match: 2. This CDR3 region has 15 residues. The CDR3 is CASSLRTGGNSPLHF. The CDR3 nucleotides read TGTGCCAGCAGTTTAAGGACAGGGGGGAATTCACCCCTCCACTTT.

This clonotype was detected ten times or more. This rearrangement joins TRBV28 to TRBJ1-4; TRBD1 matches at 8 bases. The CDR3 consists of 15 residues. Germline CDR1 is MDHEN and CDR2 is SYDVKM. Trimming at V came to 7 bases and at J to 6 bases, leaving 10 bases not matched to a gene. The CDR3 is CASTYRTGRDEKLFF. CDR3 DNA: TGTGCCAGCACTTACCGGACAGGGCGGGATGAAAAACTGTTTTTT.

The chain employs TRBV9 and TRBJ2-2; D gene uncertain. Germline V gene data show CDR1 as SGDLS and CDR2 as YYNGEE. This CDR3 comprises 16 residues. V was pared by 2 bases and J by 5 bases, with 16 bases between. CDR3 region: CASSVLTAVGTGELFF. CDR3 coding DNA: TGTGCCAGCAGCGTCCTCACCGCGGTTGGAACCGGGGAGCTGTTTTTT.

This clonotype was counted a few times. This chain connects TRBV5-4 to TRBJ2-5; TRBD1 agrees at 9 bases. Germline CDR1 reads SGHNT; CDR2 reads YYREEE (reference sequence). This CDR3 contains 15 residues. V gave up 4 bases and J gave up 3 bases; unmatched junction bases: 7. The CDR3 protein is CASSEGQGYKETQYF. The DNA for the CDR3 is TGTGCCAGCAGCGAGGGACAGGGATACAAAGAGACCCAGTACTTC.

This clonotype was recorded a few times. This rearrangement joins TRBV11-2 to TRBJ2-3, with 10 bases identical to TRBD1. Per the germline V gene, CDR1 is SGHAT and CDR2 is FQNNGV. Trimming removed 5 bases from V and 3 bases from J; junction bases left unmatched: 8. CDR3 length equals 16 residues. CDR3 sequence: CASSPGQGGLTDTQYF. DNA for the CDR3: TGTGCCAGCAGCCCTGGACAGGGGGGCTTGACAGATACGCAGTATTTT.

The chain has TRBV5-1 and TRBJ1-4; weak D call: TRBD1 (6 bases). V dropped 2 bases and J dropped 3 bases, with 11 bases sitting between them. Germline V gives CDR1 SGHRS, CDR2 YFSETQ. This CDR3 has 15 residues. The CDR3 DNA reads TGCGCCAGCAGCTTTAGAGGGGGGCCTAATGAAAAACTGTTTTTT. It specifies CASSFRGGPNEKLFF.

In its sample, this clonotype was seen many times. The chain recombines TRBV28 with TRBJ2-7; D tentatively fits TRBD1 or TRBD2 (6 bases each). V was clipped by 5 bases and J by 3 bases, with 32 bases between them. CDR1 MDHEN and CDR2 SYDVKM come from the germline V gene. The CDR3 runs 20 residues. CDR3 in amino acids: CASSPGSAPGAWGDRYEQYF. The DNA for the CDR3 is TGTGCCAGCAGTCCCGGTTCAGCACCGGGGGCGTGGGGGGACCGCTACGAGCAGTACTTC. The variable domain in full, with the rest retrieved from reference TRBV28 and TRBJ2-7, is DVKVTQSSRYLVKRTGEKVFLECVQDMDHENMFWYRQDPGLGLRLIYFSYDVKMKEKGDIPEGYSVSREKKERFSLILESASTNQTSMYLCASSPGSAPGAWGDRYEQYFGPGTRLTVT.

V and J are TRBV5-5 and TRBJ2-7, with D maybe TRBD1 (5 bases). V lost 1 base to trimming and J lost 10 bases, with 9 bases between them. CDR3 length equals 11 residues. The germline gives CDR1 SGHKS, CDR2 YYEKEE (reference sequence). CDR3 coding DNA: TGTGCCAGCAGCTTGACAGGTAACCAGTACTTC. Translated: CASSLTGNQYF.

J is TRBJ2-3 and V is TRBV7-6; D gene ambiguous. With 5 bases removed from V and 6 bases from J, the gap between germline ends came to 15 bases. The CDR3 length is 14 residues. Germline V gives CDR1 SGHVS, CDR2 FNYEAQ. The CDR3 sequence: CASSVTGIVDTQYF. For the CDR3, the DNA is TGTGCCAGCAGCGTGACTGGAATTGTCGATACGCAGTATTTT. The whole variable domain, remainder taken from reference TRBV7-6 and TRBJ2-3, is GAGVSQSPRYKVTKRGQDVALRCDPISGHVSLYWYRQALGQGPEFLTYFNYEAQQDKSGLPNDRFSAERPEGSISTLTIQRTEQRDSAMYRCASSVTGIVDTQYFGPGTRLTVL.

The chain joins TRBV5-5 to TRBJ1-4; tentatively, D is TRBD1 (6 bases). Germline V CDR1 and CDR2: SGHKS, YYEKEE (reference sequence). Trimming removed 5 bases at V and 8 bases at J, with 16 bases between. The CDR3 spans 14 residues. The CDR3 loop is CASRWDTGYEKLFF. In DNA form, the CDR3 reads TGTGCCAGCAGATGGGACACCGGTTACGAAAAACTGTTTTTT.

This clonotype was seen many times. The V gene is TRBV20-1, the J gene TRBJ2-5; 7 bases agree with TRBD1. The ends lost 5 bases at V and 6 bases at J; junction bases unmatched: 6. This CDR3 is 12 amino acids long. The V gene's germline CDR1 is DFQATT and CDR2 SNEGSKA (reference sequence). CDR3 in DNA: TGCAGTGCTTCACAGGGGACCAAGACCCAGTACTTC. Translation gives CSASQGTKTQYF.

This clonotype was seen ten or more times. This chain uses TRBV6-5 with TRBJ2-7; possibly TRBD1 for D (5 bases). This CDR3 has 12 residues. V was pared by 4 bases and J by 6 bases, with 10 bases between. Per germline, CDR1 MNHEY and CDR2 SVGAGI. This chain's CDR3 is CASSSRQSEQYF. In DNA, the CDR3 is TGTGCCAGCAGTTCTCGACAGAGCGAGCAGTACTTC.

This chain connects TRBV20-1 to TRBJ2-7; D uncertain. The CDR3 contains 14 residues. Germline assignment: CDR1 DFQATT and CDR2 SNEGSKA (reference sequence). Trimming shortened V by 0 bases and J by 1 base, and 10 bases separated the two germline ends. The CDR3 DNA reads TGCAGTGCTAGAGACCCTTACTCATCCTACGAGCAGTACTTC. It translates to CSARDPYSSYEQYF.

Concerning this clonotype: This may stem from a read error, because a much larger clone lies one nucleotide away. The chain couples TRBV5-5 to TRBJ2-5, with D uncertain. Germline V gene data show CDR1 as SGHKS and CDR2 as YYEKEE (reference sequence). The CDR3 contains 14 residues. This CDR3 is CASSYSDNEETQCF. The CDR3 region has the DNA TGTGCCAGCAGCTATTCTGACAACGAAGAGACCCAGTGCTTC.

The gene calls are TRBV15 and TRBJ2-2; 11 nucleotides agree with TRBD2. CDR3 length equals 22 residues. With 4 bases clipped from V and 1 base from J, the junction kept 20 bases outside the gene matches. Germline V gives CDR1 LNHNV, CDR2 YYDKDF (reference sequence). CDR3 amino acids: CATSTPGTRLAGTLVNTGELFF. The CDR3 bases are TGTGCCACCAGCACACCAGGGACCCGACTAGCGGGAACTTTAGTGAACACCGGGGAGCTGTTTTTT.